The present TCR beta chain was sequenced within a study of cytomegalovirus exposure and HLA in healthy donors. Findings and limits, study-wide: Most TCR beta V segments were productive about 87% or about 30% of the time in an earlier analysis. CMV antigen specificity of three CMV-associated chains was confirmed in vitro.

As concerns this clone: Its target is not known.

Amplification used 60 Vbeta primers and 13 Jbeta primers. Assay: immunoSEQ multiplex PCR; the TCRdb copy retains only in-frame clones and omits some. In the table there are 90,000 to 120,000 clones, over 65% of which are singletons. V lost 6 bases, J lost 7 bases, and 9 bases stayed unmatched. The germline V gene encodes CDR1 SGHRS and CDR2 YFSETQ. The CDR3 is made up of 15 amino acids. Sequenced sample: PBMCs. The source is a woman in her thirties or forties in good health and CMV-seropositive. V gene TRBV5-1 combines with J gene TRBJ1-6, with 8 nucleotides matching TRBD1. The CDR3 region is CASKSDQGANSPLHF. CDR3 DNA sequence: TGCGCCAGCAAATCGGATCAGGGGGCGAATTCACCCCTCCACTTT.